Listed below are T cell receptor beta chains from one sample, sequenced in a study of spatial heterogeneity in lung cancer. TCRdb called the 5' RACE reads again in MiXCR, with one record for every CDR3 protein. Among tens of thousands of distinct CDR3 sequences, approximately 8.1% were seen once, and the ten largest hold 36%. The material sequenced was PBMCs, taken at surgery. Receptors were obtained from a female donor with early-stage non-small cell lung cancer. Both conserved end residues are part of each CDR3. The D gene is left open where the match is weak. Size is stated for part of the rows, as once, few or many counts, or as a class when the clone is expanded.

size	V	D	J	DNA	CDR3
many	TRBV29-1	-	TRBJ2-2	TGCAGCGTTGAACGGGAGTACACCGGGGAGCTGTTTTTT	CSVEREYTGELFF
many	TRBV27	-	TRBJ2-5	TGTGCCAGCAGTACCCTAGGAGAGACCCAGTACTTC	CASSTLGETQYF
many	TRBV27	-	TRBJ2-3	TGTGCCAGCAGTTTCTTCATATCTAGCAGCCCAGATACGCAGTATTTT	CASSFFISSSPDTQYF
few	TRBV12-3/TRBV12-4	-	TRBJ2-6	TGTGCCAGCAGTCGCGGCCTCTCTGGGGCCAACGTCCTGACTTTC	CASSRGLSGANVLTF
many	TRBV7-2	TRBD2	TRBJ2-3	TGTGCCAGCAGCTTAGCGGGAGGGGATACGCAGTATTTT	CASSLAGGDTQYF
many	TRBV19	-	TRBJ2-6	TGTGCCAGTAGTTACGACGGAGGCTCTGGGGCCAACGTCCTGACTTTC	CASSYDGGSGANVLTF
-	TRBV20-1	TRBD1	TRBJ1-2	TGCAGTGCCCTCCCCGTGACAGGGGATTATGGCTACACCTTC	CSALPVTGDYGYTF
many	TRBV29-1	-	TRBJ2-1	TGCAGCGTCGAGGGGCTGGTTGGTAGTTCCTACAATGAGCAGTTCTTC	CSVEGLVGSSYNEQFF
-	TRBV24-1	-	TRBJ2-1	TGTGCCACCAGTGGCCACCACAATGAGCAGTTCTTC	CATSGHHNEQFF
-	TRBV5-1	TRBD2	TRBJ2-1	TGCGCCAGCAGCTTTCCGGGACTAGCGGGAGTATCTGAGCAGTTCTTC	CASSFPGLAGVSEQFF
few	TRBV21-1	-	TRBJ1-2	TGTGCCAGCAGCAAAGGCGTAGGGAACTATGGCTACACCTTC	CASSKGVGNYGYTF
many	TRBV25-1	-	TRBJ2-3	TGTGCCAGCAGTGAAACTTTCTCTAGCACAGATACGCAGTATTTT	CASSETFSSTDTQYF
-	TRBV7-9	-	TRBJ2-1	TGTGCCAGCAGCCTTACCCGGGAGTGGGGTGAGCAGTTCTTC	CASSLTREWGEQFF
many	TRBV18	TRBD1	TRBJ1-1	TGTGCCAGCTCACTGAGGACAGGCGACACTGAAGCTTTCTTT	CASSLRTGDTEAFF
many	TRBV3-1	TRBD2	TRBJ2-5	TGTGCCAGCAGCCAAGATCCCCTTGCTCTAGCGGGAGGCGAGACCCAGTACTTC	CASSQDPLALAGGETQYF
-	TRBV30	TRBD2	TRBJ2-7	TGTGCCTGGAGTGTCCAATTGGAGCGGGAACAGTACTTC	CAWSVQLEREQYF
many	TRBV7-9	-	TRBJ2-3	TGTGCCAGCAGCTTAGTCCCCGCAGATACGCAGTATTTT	CASSLVPADTQYF
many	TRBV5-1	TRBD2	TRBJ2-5	TGCGCCAGCAGCTTGGGATTTACTAGCGGGAGTCGAGAGACCCAGTACTTC	CASSLGFTSGSRETQYF
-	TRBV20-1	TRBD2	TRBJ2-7	TGCAGTGCCACCTCCGCCTGGACTAGCGGGAGTAAGGGCTCCTACGAGCAGTACTTC	CSATSAWTSGSKGSYEQYF
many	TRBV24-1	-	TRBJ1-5	TGTGCCACCAGTGACCCTCGGGGCAATCAGCCCCAGCATTTT	CATSDPRGNQPQHF
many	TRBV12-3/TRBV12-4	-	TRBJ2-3	TGTGCCAGCAGAGGTCCAGATACGCAGTATTTT	CASRGPDTQYF
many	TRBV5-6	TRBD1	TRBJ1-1	TGTGCCAGCCGTGATCGGGGACAGGGCGAAACTGAAGCTTTCTTT	CASRDRGQGETEAFF
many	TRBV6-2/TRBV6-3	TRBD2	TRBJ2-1	TGTGCCAGCAGAGAAAGGATGGGGCGGGAGATTGAGCAGTTCTTC	CASRERMGREIEQFF
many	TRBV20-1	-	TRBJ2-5	TGCAGTGCTAGAGTACAGGGCCAAGAGACCCAGTACTTC	CSARVQGQETQYF
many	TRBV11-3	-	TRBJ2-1	TGTGCCAGCAGCCGGGGACACAATGAGCAGTTCTTC	CASSRGHNEQFF
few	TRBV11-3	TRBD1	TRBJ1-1	TGTGCCAGCAGCTTAATCGAGGGGGCGACTGAAGCTTTCTTT	CASSLIEGATEAFF
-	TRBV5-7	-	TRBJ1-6	TGTGCCAGCAGCTCAGGACAGCCTCTCTATAATTCACCCCTCCACTTT	CASSSGQPLYNSPLHF
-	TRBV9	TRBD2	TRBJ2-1	TGTGCCAGCAGCCCCGGACTAGCGGGATTCTATGAGCAGTTCTTC	CASSPGLAGFYEQFF
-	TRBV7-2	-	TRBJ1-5	TGTGCCAGCAGACCCGACAGACTAAATCAGCCCCAGCATTTT	CASRPDRLNQPQHF
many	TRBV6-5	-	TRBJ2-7	TGTGCCAGCAGCCAAGGAGGGGAGCAGTACTTC	CASSQGGEQYF
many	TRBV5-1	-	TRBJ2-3	TGCGCCAGCAGCTTGGATGCGGATACGCAGTATTTT	CASSLDADTQYF
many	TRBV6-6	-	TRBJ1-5	TGTGCCAGCAGTTCGTCCGATCAGCCCCAGCATTTT	CASSSSDQPQHF
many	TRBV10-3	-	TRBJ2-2	TGTGCCATCAGCCGACAGAGCGCGAACACCGGGGAGCTGTTTTTT	CAISRQSANTGELFF
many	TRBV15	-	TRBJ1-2	TGTGCCACCAGCAGAGATCTGGGCAGTAACTATGGCTACACCTTC	CATSRDLGSNYGYTF
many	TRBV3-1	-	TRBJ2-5	TGTGCCAGCAGCCAAGGAGCGGGCCAAGAGACCCAGTACTTC	CASSQGAGQETQYF
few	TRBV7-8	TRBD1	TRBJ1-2	TGTGCCAGCAGCCCTCGGACAGGGAGTAACTATGGCTACACCTTC	CASSPRTGSNYGYTF
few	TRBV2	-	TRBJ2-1	TGTGCCAGCAGTGACTCCAGCTCCCCATACAATGAGCAGTTCTTC	CASSDSSSPYNEQFF
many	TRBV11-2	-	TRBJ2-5	TGTGCCAGCAGCTTCAGACAGCCTCCTCAAGAGACCCAGTACTTC	CASSFRQPPQETQYF
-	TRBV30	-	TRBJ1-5	TGTGCCTGGAGTGACGGTAGCAATCAGCCCCAGCATTTT	CAWSDGSNQPQHF
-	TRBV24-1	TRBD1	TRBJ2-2	TGTGCCACCAGTGATCCGGGACAGGGGAACACCGGGGAGCTGTTTTTT	CATSDPGQGNTGELFF
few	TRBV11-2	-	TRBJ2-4	TGTGCCAGCAGCTCGAGGACACTCAAAAACATTCAGTACTTC	CASSSRTLKNIQYF
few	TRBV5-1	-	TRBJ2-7	TGCGCCAGCAGCCTAGGGGTACCTACCTACGAGCAGTACTTC	CASSLGVPTYEQYF
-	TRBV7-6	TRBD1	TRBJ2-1	TGTGCCAGCAGCCCGGAGACAGGGGGCTTGTCCAATGAGCAGTTCTTC	CASSPETGGLSNEQFF
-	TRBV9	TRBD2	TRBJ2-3	TGTGCCAGCAGCGAGGGGACTAGCGGGAGTGGAGATACGCAGTATTTT	CASSEGTSGSGDTQYF
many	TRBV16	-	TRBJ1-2	TGTGCCAGCAGCCAAGGTCGGGGCTATGGCTACACCTTC	CASSQGRGYGYTF
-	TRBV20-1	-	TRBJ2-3	TGCAGTGAAGCCGGGGATAGCACAGATACGCAGTATTTT	CSEAGDSTDTQYF
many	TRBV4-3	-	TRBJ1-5	TGCGCCAGCAGCCAAGATTATCGGGGTAGGGTTCAGCCCCAGCATTTT	CASSQDYRGRVQPQHF
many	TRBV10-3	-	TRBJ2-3	TGTGCCATCAGTGAGGGGGGAAGGGGCACAGATACGCAGTATTTT	CAISEGGRGTDTQYF
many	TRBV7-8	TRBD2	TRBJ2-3	TGTGCCAGCAGCCCACCGAGGGCGGGAGCAGATACGCAGTATTTT	CASSPPRAGADTQYF
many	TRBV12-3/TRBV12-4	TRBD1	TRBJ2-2	TGTGCCACTAAGACCCGGACAGGCAGCAACACCGGGGAGCTGTTTTTT	CATKTRTGSNTGELFF